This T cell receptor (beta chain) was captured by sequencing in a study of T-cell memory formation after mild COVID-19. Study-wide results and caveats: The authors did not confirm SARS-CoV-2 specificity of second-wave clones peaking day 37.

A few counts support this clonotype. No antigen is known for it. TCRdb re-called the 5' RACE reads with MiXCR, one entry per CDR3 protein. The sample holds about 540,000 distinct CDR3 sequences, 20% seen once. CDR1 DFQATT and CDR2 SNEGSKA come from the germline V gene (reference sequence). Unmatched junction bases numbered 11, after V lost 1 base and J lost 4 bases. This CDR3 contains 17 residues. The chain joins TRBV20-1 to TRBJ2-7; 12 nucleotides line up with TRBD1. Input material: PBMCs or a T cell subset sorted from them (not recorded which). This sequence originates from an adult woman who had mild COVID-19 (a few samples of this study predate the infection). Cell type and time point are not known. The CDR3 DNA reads TGCAGTGCTAGAGCGCCGGGACAGGGGGCGCGGGATTACGAGCAGTACTTC. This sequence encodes CSARAPGQGARDYEQYF.